This TCR beta chain is from a study of OX40 agonist ivuxolimab in advanced cancers. Generated by immunoSEQ multiplex PCR, the TCRdb table keeps only in-frame clones and is missing some. This sample has around 12,000 clones; around 70% occur once, and the top ten carry less than 45%. Per the germline V gene, CDR1 is SEHNR and CDR2 is FQNEAQ (reference sequence). CDR3 size: 14 residues. The V segment lost 4 bases and the J segment 5 bases; nucleotides outside the gene matches: 7. The source of this sequence is an adult with an advanced solid tumor such as melanoma, head and neck, liver or kidney cancer. Specimen: CD4+ or CD8+ T cells sorted from blood, collected in a trial of the OX40 agonist ivuxolimab. V is TRBV7-9 and J is TRBJ2-7, with 8 bases lining up with TRBD2. CDR3 coding DNA: TGTGCCAGCAGCTCACAGCGGGAGAGGGACGAGCAGTACTTC. This gives the protein CASSSQRERDEQYF.